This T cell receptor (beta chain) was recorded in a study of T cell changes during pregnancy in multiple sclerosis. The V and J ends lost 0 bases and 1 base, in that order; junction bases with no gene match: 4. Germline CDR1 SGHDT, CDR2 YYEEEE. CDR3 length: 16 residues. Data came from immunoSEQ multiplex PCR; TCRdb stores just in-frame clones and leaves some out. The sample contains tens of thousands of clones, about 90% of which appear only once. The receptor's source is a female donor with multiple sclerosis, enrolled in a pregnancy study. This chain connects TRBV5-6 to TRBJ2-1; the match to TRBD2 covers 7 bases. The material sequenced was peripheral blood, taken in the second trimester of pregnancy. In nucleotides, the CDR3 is TGTGCCAGCAGCTTGGGGCGGGGGTCATCCTACAATGAGCAGTTCTTC. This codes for CASSLGRGSSYNEQFF.